The clone carrying this T cell receptor (beta chain) was seen many times. The target antigen is unknown. Time point defined: patch test 3, about 24 weeks after DPC sensitization. Treatment defined: therapeutic diphenylcyclopropenone sensitization with weekly scalp DPC. At patch-test visits, sampling came before the patch test. The record originates from a study of human T cells and chemical hapten exposure. Whole-study findings and limits: Because all patients had alopecia, their immune responses might differ from healthy ones.

TCRdb fed the RACE reads into MiXCR, producing one record per CDR3 protein. The sample carries about 190,000 distinct CDR3 sequences, approximately 24% recorded once. The germline gives CDR1 MNHEY, CDR2 SMNVEV (reference sequence). The CDR3 has 16 amino acids. Deletions cut 5 bases from V and 0 bases from J, with 16 bases between. The sequenced sample was whole blood, obtained in connection with sensitization to the hapten diphenylcyclopropenone (DPC). V usage is TRBV27 and J usage is TRBJ1-1; a possible D gene is TRBD1 (5 bases). The source of this sequence is a woman aged 40 to 50 with alopecia areata. Some clones in this sample may be carry-over from other donors' samples. The DNA of the CDR3 is TGTGCCAGCAGTGAAACGCCGGGACTTCTGAACACTGAAGCTTTCTTT. This translates into CASSETPGLLNTEAFF.